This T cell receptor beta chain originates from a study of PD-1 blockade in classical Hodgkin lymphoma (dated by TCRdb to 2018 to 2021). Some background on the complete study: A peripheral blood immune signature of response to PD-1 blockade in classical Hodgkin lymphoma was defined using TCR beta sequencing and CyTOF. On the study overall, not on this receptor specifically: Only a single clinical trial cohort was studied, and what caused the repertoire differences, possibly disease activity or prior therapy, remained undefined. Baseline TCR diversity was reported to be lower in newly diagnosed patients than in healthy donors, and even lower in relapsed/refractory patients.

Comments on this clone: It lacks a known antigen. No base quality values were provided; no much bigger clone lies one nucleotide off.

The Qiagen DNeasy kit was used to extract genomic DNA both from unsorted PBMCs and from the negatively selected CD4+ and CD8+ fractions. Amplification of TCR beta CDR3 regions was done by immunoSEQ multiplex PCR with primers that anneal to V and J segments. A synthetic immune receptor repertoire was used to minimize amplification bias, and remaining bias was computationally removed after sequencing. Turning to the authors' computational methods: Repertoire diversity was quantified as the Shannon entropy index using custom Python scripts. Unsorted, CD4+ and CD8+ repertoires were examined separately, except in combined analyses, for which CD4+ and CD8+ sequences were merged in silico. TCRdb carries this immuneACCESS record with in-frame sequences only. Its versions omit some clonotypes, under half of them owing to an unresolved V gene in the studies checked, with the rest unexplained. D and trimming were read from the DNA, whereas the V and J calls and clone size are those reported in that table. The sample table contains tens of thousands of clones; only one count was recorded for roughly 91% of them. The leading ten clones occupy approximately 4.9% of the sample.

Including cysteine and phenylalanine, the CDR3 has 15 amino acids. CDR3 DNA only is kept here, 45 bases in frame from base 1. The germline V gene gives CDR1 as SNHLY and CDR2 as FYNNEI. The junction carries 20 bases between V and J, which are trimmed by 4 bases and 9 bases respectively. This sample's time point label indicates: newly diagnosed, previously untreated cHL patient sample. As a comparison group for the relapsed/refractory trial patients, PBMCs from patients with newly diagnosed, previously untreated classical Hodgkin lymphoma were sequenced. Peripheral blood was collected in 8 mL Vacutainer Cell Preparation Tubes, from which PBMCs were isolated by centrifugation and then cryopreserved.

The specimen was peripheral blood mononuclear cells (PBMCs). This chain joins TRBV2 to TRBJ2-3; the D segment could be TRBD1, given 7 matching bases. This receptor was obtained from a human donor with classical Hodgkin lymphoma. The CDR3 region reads CASSVSRGQQGTQYF. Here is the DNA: TGTGCCAGCAGTGTAAGTCGGGGGCAACAGGGGACGCAGTATTTT.